This T cell receptor (beta chain) emerged from a study of siplizumab effects on memory and regulatory T cells. This CDR3 contains 14 residues. V shed 4 bases and J shed 4 bases, with 14 bases lying between them. Germline loops: CDR1 SGDLS, CDR2 YYNGEE. Using immunoSEQ multiplex PCR, the repertoire was profiled, and TCRdb retains in-frame clones only, with some absent. The sample has tens of thousands of clones, 93% seen once; the top ten hold 5%. V usage is TRBV9 and J usage is TRBJ1-2; D uncertain. Material: CD8+ T cells sorted from blood. The TCR originated in a human donor in good health. CDR3 in amino acids: CASSSSGRFYGYTF. The CDR3 nucleotides are TGTGCCAGCAGCTCAAGCGGCCGGTTCTATGGCTACACCTTC.